This T cell receptor beta chain comes out of a study of OX40 agonist ivuxolimab in advanced cancers. Study summary: Patients were treated with ivuxolimab, an agonistic anti-OX40 (CD134) antibody. Patients got intravenous ivuxolimab at 0.01 to 10 mg/kg every 2 weeks. Study-wide results and caveats: At 0.1-3.0 mg/kg, partial responders had clonal expansion among the lowest observed. Both blood CD4+ and CD8+ T cells showed clonal growth by week 6 at 0.1 to 3.0 mg/kg.

The CDR3 has 15 residues. Method: immunoSEQ multiplex PCR; TCRdb's copy keeps in-frame clones and lacks some. The data contain tens of thousands of clones, around three quarters of them singletons. This clone appeared a few times. Its antigen is undetermined. This TCR came from an adult with an advanced solid tumor such as melanoma, head and neck, liver or kidney cancer. V and J are TRBV21-1 and TRBJ1-2. TRBV21-1 is annotated as a pseudogene. The sample was CD4+ or CD8+ T cells sorted from blood, taken in a trial of the OX40 agonist ivuxolimab. This CDR3 is CASSVHRRGYYGYTF. CDR3 coding DNA: TGTGCCAGCAGCGTCCACAGGCGGGGATACTATGGCTACACCTTC.